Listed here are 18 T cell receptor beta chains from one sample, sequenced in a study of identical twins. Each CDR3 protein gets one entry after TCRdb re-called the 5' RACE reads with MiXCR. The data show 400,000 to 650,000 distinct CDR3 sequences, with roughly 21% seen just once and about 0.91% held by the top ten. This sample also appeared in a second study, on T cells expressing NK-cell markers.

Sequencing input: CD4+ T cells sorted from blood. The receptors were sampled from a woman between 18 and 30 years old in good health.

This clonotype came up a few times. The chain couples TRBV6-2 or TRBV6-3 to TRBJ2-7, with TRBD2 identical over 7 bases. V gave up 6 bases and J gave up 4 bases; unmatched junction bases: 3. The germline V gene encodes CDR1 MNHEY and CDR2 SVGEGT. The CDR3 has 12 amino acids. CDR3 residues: CASSWEGYEQYF. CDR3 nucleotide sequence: TGTGCCAGCAGCTGGGAGGGGTACGAGCAGTACTTC.

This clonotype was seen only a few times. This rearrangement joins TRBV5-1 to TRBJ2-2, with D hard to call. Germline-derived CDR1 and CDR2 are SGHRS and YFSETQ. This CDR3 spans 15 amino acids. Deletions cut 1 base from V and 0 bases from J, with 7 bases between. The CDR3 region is CASSLTHANTGELFF. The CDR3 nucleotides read TGCGCCAGCAGCTTGACACACGCGAACACCGGGGAGCTGTTTTTT.

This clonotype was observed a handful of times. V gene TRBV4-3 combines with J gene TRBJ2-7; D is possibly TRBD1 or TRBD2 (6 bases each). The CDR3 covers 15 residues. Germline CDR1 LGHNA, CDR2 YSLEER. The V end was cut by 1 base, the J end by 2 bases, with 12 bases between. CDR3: CASSQASGATYEQYF. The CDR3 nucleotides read TGCGCCAGCAGCCAAGCTTCGGGGGCAACCTACGAGCAGTACTTC.

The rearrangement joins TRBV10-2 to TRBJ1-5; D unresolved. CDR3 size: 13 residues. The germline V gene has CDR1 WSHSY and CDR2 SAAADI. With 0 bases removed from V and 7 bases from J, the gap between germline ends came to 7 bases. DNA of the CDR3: TGCGCCAGCAGTGAGTCGATAGTCCAGCCCCAGCATTTT. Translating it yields CASSESIVQPQHF.

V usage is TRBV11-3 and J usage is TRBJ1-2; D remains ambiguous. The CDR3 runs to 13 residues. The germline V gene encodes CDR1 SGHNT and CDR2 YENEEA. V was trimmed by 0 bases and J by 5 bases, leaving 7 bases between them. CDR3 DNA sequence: TGTGCCAGCAGCTTAGATCGCCTGTATGGCTACACCTTC. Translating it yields CASSLDRLYGYTF.

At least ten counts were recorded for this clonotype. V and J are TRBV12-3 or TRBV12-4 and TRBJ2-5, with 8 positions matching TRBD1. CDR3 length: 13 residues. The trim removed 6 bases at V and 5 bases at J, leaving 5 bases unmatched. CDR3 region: CASSPTGGETQYF. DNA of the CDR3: TGTGCCAGCAGCCCCACAGGGGGTGAGACCCAGTACTTC.

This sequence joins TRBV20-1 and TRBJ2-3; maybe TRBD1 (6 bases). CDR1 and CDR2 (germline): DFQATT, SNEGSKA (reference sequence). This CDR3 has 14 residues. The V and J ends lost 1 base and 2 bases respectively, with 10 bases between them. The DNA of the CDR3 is TGCAGTGCTAGAGCCGGGACACTCACAGATACGCAGTATTTT. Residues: CSARAGTLTDTQYF.

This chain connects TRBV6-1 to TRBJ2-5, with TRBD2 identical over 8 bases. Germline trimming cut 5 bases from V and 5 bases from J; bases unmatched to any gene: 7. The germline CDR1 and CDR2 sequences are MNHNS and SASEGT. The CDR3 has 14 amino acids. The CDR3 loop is CASSIRTSPETQYF. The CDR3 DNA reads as TGTGCCAGCAGTATCCGGACTAGCCCCGAGACCCAGTACTTC.

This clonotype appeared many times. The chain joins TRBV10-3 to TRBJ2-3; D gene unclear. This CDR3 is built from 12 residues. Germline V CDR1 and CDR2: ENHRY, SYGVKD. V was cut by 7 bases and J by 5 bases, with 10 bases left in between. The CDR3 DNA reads TGTGCCATCAAGTCTTTTCTAGATACGCAGTATTTT. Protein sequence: CAIKSFLDTQYF.

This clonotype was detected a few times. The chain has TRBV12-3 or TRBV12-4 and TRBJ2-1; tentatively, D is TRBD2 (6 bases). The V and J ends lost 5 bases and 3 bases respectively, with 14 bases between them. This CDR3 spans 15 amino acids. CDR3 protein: CASSAVRGNYNEQFF. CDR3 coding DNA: TGTGCCAGCAGTGCCGTTCGGGGGAACTACAATGAGCAGTTCTTC.

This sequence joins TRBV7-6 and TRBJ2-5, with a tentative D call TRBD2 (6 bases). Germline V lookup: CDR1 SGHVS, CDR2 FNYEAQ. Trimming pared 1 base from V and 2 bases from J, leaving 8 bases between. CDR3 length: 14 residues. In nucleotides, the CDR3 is TGTGCCAGCAGCTTAGTAGCGGTTCAAGAGACCCAGTACTTC. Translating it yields CASSLVAVQETQYF. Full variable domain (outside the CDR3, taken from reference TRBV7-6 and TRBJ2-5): GAGVSQSPRYKVTKRGQDVALRCDPISGHVSLYWYRQALGQGPEFLTYFNYEAQQDKSGLPNDRFSAERPEGSISTLTIQRTEQRDSAMYRCASSLVAVQETQYFGPGTRLLVL.

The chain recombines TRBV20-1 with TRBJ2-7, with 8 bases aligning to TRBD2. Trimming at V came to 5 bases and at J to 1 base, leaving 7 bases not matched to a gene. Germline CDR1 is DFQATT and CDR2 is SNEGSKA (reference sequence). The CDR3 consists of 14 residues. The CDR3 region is CSALSSGSSYEQYF. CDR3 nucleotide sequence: TGCAGTGCTTTGTCGAGCGGGAGTTCCTACGAGCAGTACTTC.

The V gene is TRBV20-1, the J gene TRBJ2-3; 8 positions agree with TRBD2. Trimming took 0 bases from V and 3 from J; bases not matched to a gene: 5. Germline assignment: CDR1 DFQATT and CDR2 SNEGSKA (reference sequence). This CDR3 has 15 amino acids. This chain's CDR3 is CSARDPRGETDTQYF. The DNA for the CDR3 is TGCAGTGCTAGAGATCCGCGGGGGGAAACAGATACGCAGTATTTT.

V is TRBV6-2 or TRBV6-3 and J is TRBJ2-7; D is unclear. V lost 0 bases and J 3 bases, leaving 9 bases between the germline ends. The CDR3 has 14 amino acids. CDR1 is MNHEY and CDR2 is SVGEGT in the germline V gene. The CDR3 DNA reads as TGTGCCAGCAGTTACTCGGGTCCGGGCTACGAGCAGTACTTC. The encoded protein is CASSYSGPGYEQYF.

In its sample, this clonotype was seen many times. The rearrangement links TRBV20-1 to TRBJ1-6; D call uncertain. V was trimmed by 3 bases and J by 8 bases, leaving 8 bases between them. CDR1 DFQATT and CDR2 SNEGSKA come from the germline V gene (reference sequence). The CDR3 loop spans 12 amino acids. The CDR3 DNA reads TGCAGTGCTAGCGCCGGGGATTCACCCCTCCACTTT. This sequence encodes CSASAGDSPLHF.

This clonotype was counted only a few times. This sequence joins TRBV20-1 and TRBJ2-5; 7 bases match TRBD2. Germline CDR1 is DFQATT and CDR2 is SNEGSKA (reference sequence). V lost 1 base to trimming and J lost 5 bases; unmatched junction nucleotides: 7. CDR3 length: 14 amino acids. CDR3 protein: CSARVGFGGETQYF. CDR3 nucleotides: TGCAGTGCTAGAGTTGGCTTCGGGGGGGAGACCCAGTACTTC.

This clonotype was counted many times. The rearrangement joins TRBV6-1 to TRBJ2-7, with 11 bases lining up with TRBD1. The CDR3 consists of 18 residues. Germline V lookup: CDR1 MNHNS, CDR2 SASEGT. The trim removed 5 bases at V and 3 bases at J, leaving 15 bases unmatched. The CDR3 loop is CASSRPGTGGGFYYEQYF. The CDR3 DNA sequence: TGTGCCAGCAGTCGGCCCGGGACAGGGGGTGGGTTCTACTACGAGCAGTACTTC.

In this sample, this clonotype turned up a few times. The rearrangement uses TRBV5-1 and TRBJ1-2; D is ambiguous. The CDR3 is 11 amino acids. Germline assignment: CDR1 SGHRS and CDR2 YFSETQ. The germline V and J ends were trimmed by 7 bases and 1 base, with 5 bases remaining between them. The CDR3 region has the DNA TGCGCCAGCGCCGATAACTATGGCTACACCTTC. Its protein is CASADNYGYTF.